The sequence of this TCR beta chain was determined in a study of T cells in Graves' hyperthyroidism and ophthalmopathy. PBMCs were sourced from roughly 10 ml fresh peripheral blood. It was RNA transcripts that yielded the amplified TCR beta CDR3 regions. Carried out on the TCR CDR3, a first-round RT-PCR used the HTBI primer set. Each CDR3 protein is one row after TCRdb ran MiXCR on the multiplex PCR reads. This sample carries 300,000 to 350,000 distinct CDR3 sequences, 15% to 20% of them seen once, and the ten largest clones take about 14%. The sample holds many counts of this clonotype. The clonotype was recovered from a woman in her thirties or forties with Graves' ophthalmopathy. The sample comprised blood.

This CDR3 reads CASIGSGVGANVLTF. The CDR3, as DNA: TGTGCCAGCATCGGCTCGGGAGTTGGGGCCAACGTCCTGACTTTC. V and J are TRBV2 and TRBJ2-6; possibly TRBD2 for D (6 bases). Germline-derived CDR1 and CDR2 are SNHLY and FYNNEI. V lost 7 bases to trimming and J lost 3 bases, with 13 bases between them. The CDR3 is 15 residues long.